The TCR beta chain described here comes from a study of identical twins. General study findings and limits: Within monozygotic twins, out-of-frame TCR alpha sharing was underestimated by the models. Conclusions relied on cross-sectional statistical analysis, not following the same donors.

In regard to this clonotype: No antigen is known for it.

TCRdb re-analysed the 5' RACE reads in MiXCR, keeping a single row per CDR3 protein. The table lists roughly 720,000 distinct CDR3 sequences, 15% to 20% of them singletons. This same sample was also taken into another study, of T cells expressing NK-cell markers. According to that study: Whether expanded NKG2C+ T cell clones recognized HCMV stayed uncertain.

Sequenced input: PBMCs. The clonotype comes from a woman younger than 30 in good health.

Here the CDR3 DNA reads TGTGCCAGCGCATACAGGGGAACTGAAGCTTTCTTT. This encodes CASAYRGTEAFF. The V gene is TRBV5-6, the J gene TRBJ1-1; 7 positions agree with TRBD1. Trimming removed 7 bases from V and 5 bases from J; junction bases left unmatched: 5. In germline, CDR1 is SGHDT, CDR2 YYEEEE. CDR3 length equals 12 residues. Full variable domain (missing parts from reference TRBV5-6 and TRBJ1-1): DAGVTQSPTHLIKTRGQQVTLRCSPKSGHDTVSWYQQALGQGPQFIFQYYEEEERQRGNFPDRFSGHQFPNYSSELNVNALLLGDSALYLCASAYRGTEAFFGQGTRLTVV.